These T cell receptor beta chains were read from a single sample in a study of a mutant IDH1 vaccine in newly diagnosed glioma. These receptors are not linked to any known antigen. Libraries were prepared by immunoSEQ multiplex PCR; TCRdb keeps only in-frame clonotypes and omits some of them. This table has 25,000 to 40,000 clones, more than 65% appearing once. The sequenced sample was PBMCs, obtained from a glioma patient whose treatment included an IDH1 peptide vaccine. The receptors come from a man aged 25 to 40 with glioma. Both conserved end residues are trimmed from each CDR3.

TRBJ1-5 TRBV4-2 ASSQVSGGDRGSQPQH
TRBJ1-3 TRBV5-1 ASSLDPAISGNTIY
TRBJ2-3 TRBV7-8 ASSSQGFDTQY
TRBJ2-1 TRBV7-2 ASSLAGGNEQF
TRBJ2-4 TRBV5-1 ASSSTGRSLAKNIQY
TRBJ1-5 TRBV15 ATSRGLQIYSNQPQH
TRBJ1-5 TRBV6-5 ASSYSGTGHQPQH
TRBJ2-7 TRBV10-3 AISLARSSYEQY
TRBJ2-1 TRBV5-4 ASSLDLAGGAYNEQF
TRBJ2-3 TRBV2 ASGRRAGEYTDTQY
TRBJ1-1 TRBV5-1 ASSLGGTGGTEAF
TRBJ2-3 TRBV4-1 ASSQDQGGRADTQY
TRBJ1-5 TRBV6-5 ASSYGGNQPQH
TRBJ2-7 TRBV7-6 ASSLWQAYEQY
TRBJ2-1 TRBV6-5 ASSYSRGYNEQF
TRBJ1-5 TRBV25-1 ASSEKGGLSNQPQH
TRBJ2-5 TRBV25-1 ASSVDPGETQY
TRBJ1-2 TRBV4-1 ASSQDRGGHLYGYT
TRBJ1-2 TRBV6-4 ASSRDREQHYGYT
TRBJ2-4 TRBV18 ASSLTGGINIQY
TRBJ1-2 TRBV2 ASSVVRDSIDGYT
TRBJ2-1 TRBV7-9 ASSLQGTNEQF
TRBJ2-7 TRBV7-8 ASSSPAVRYEQY
TRBJ2-2 TRBV27 ASTLHAGVNTGELF
TRBJ2-2 TRBV7-9 ASSYPNTGELF
TRBJ2-5 TRBV7-9 ASSPGTGGGETQY
TRBJ2-7 TRBV2 ASREGLAATYEQY
TRBJ2-7 TRBV6-5 ASSFGTGGYEQY
TRBJ2-7 TRBV7-9 ASSPWTGGSSYEQY
TRBJ2-5 TRBV10-3 AISGTGRKQETQY
TRBJ1-2 TRBV30 ACLPRDRMSYGYT
TRBJ1-2 TRBV7-6 ASSPRGADGGYT
TRBJ1-1 TRBV19 ASSIDFGAEAF
TRBJ2-5 TRBV4-2 ASSQTTGYQETQY
TRBJ1-1 TRBV6-5 ASTLSGDTEAF
TRBJ2-3 TRBV9 ASSVEGAGVDTQY
TRBJ2-6 TRBV18 ASSPLAGTGPPGANVLT
TRBJ1-3 TRBV7-9 ASSPQGPGNTIY
TRBJ1-1 TRBV7-9 ASSPTPLTEAF
TRBJ2-2 TRBV7-9 ASRTANTGELF
TRBJ2-7 TRBV5-1 ASSSGTVERQY
TRBJ2-6 TRBV30 AWSDDSWLRGGANVLT
TRBJ2-7 TRBV6-5 ASSSGGRRYEQY
TRBJ2-7 TRBV7-2 ASSRPGTGGLGEQY
TRBJ2-7 TRBV10-1 ASSRTGRPEQY
TRBJ2-7 TRBV7-2 ASSSRTAIYEQY
TRBJ2-1 TRBV29-1 SVKTDTLGEQF
TRBJ1-3 TRBV9 ASSVAGPGNTIY
TRBJ2-7 TRBV7-2 ASSLDLAETYEQY
TRBJ1-1 TRBV7-9 ASSFRTGGDRSLNTEAF
TRBJ1-2 TRBV27 ASSGTGLGGYT
TRBJ2-1 TRBV19 ASSIGGHNEQF
TRBJ1-1 TRBV5-1 ASSPLLGRAEAF
TRBJ1-1 TRBV14 ASSQDRGFTEAF
TRBJ2-7 TRBV7-9 ASGTGVNEQY
TRBJ2-7 TRBV7-9 ATTRNLLSTYEQY
TRBJ2-3 TRBV7-2 ASSLEGGSTDTQY
TRBJ2-1 TRBV25-1 ASSAQGATHNEQF